This TCR beta chain was captured by sequencing in a study of T cell repertoires in cytomegalovirus infection. A single record per CDR3 protein comes from TCRdb applying MiXCR to the reads. Found here are around 500,000 distinct CDR3 sequences, about 39% of them singletons; the top ten hold roughly two fifths. Germline CDR1 SGHTA, CDR2 FQGNSA. The CDR3 runs to 14 residues. Notes on this clonotype: Its antigen remains unknown. At one boundary the junction diverges from the germline segment, which might be a read error.

The chain has TRBV7-2 and TRBJ2-7; D is perhaps TRBD1 (5 bases). This TCR was recovered from a human donor in good health (CMV status not recorded). Some clones in this sample may be carry-over from other donors' samples. The sample in question was cultured PBMCs, obtained from culture after CMV antigen stimulation. CDR3 sequence (DNA): TGTGCCAGCAGCACCCAGGGCAGCTCCTACGAGCATTACTTC. This translates into CASSTQGSSYEHYF.